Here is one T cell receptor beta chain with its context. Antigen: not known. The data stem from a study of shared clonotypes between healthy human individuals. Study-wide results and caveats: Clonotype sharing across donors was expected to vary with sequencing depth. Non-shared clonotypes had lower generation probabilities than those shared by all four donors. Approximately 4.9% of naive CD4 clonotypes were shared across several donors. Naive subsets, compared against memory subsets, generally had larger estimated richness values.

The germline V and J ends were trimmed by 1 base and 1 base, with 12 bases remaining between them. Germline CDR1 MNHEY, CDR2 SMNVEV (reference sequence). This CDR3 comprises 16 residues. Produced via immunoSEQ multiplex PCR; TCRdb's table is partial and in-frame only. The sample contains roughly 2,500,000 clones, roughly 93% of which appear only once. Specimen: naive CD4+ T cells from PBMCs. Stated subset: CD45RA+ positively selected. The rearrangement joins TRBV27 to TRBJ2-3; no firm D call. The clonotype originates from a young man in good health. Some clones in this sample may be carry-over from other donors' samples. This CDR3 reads CASSLFPKLGTDTQYF. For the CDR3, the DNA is TGTGCCAGCAGTTTATTCCCGAAATTAGGCACAGATACGCAGTATTTT.